The 27 T cell receptor beta chains given below trace back to one sample, sequenced in a study of cytomegalovirus exposure and HLA in healthy donors. The PCR used 60 Vbeta and 13 Jbeta primers. The method was immunoSEQ multiplex PCR; TCRdb's version includes in-frame clones alone and lacks a portion of them. The sample carries about 99,000 clones, roughly 85% recorded once. The material sequenced was PBMCs. These receptors originate from a man between 60 and 75 years old in good health and CMV-seropositive.

V usage is TRBV9 and J usage is TRBJ2-7, with 7 positions matching TRBD1. V gave up 1 base and J gave up 7 bases; unmatched junction bases: 8. The length of the CDR3 is 14 residues. Germline V CDR1 and CDR2: SGDLS, YYNGEE. The CDR3 sequence: CASSVRQGQGEQYF. CDR3 bases: TGTGCCAGCAGCGTAAGACAGGGACAAGGTGAGCAGTACTTC. Supplemented by reference TRBV9 and TRBJ2-7, the full variable domain reads DSGVTQTPKHLITATGQRVTLRCSPRSGDLSVYWYQQSLDQGLQFLIQYYNGEERAKGNILERFSAQQFPDLHSELNLSSLELGDSALYFCASSVRQGQGEQYFGPGTRLTVT.

The chain has TRBV5-1 and TRBJ1-6, with a weak D call TRBD1 (6 bases). Trimming pared 1 base from V and 8 bases from J, leaving 16 bases between. Germline V gene lookup returns CDR1 SGHRS and CDR2 YFSETQ. CDR3 length: 16 residues. CDR3 residues: CASSLRGAGRDSPLHF. In DNA form, the CDR3 reads TGCGCCAGCAGCTTGAGGGGGGCAGGGAGGGATTCACCCCTCCACTTT.

This clone was observed once. The V and J genes are TRBV9 and TRBJ2-7; D perhaps matches TRBD2 (5 bases). CDR1 SGDLS and CDR2 YYNGEE come from the germline V gene. The CDR3 extends over 15 amino acids. Trimming took off 4 bases at V and 0 bases at J, with 14 bases between the two ends. DNA for the CDR3: TGTGCCAGCAGCATAAGCGGTTCCTCCTCCTACGAGCAGTACTTC. Amino acid sequence: CASSISGSSSYEQYF.

J is TRBJ1-5 and V is TRBV25-1, with 7 bases aligning to TRBD1. Germline V lookup: CDR1 MGHDK, CDR2 SYGVNS. The V and J ends lost 6 bases and 1 base, in that order; junction bases with no gene match: 6. CDR3 size: 15 residues. CDR3: CASSPGGSSNQPQHF. The DNA for the CDR3 is TGTGCCAGCAGCCCAGGGGGATCCAGCAATCAGCCCCAGCATTTT.

The V call is TRBV7-2, the J call TRBJ2-3; D is perhaps TRBD1 (6 bases). This CDR3 is 15 amino acids long. Germline V gene sequence: CDR1 SGHTA, CDR2 FQGNSA. The germline V and J ends were trimmed by 1 base and 1 base, with 9 bases remaining between them. CDR3 in amino acids: CASSLGTARTDTQYF. CDR3 nucleotide sequence: TGTGCCAGCAGCTTAGGGACAGCCCGCACAGATACGCAGTATTTT. Looking up the rest from reference TRBV7-2 and TRBJ2-3 gives the full variable domain: GAGVSQSPSNKVTEKGKDVELRCDPISGHTALYWYRQSLGQGLEFLIYFQGNSAPDKSGLPSDRFSAERTGGSVSTLTIQRTQQEDSAVYLCASSLGTARTDTQYFGPGTRLTVL.

This sequence joins TRBV7-3 and TRBJ2-3; 7 nucleotides align to TRBD2. V trimming: 2 bases; J trimming: 1 base; junction bases outside the gene matches: 6. Germline V lookup: CDR1 SGHTA, CDR2 FQGTGA. This CDR3 has 16 residues. The CDR3 DNA reads as TGTGCCAGCAGCTTAGGCAGCGGGGTACGCACAGATACGCAGTATTTT. Translation gives CASSLGSGVRTDTQYF.

The chain employs TRBV28 and TRBJ1-5; 11 bases line up with TRBD1. The CDR3 loop spans 14 amino acids. The junction had 6 bases not matched to a gene; V was cut back by 9 bases and J by 5 bases. Germline loops: CDR1 MDHEN, CDR2 SYDVKM. CDR3 residues: CASSRDRGDQPQHF. The CDR3 DNA sequence: TGTGCCAGTAGCCGGGACAGGGGGGATCAGCCCCAGCATTTT.

The rearrangement links TRBV7-2 to TRBJ1-6; D is possibly TRBD1 (5 bases). The CDR3 totals 15 residues. Per germline, CDR1 SGHTA and CDR2 FQGNSA. Between the trimmed V and J ends, which lost 1 base and 10 bases, there was a span of 14 bases. In DNA form, the CDR3 reads TGTGCCAGCAGCTTAGAGGGAAGGGGAAAATCACCCCTCCACTTT. Its translation is CASSLEGRGKSPLHF. The entire variable domain, with the rest obtained from reference TRBV7-2 and TRBJ1-6, is as follows: GAGVSQSPSNKVTEKGKDVELRCDPISGHTALYWYRQSLGQGLEFLIYFQGNSAPDKSGLPSDRFSAERTGGSVSTLTIQRTQQEDSAVYLCASSLEGRGKSPLHFGNGTRLTVT.

The chain couples TRBV9 to TRBJ1-4; no definite D call. V was trimmed by 0 bases and J by 5 bases, leaving 8 bases between them. The CDR3 covers 14 residues. Germline CDR1 SGDLS, CDR2 YYNGEE. This CDR3 reads CASSVGGVNEKLFF. Here the CDR3 DNA reads TGTGCCAGCAGCGTAGGGGGAGTGAATGAAAAACTGTTTTTT.

The chain joins TRBV15 to TRBJ1-2; tentatively, D is TRBD1 (6 bases). The CDR3 spans 14 residues. Germline CDR1 reads LNHNV; CDR2 reads YYDKDF (reference sequence). V lost 0 bases to trimming and J lost 4 bases, with 9 bases between them. The CDR3 DNA reads TGTGCCACCAGCAGAGATGGGGGCAGCTATGGCTACACCTTC. This codes for CATSRDGGSYGYTF.

This clone was seen only once. J is TRBJ2-6 and V is TRBV6-1; maybe TRBD1 (5 bases). Deletions cut 11 bases from V and 2 bases from J, with 13 bases between. Germline CDR1 reads MNHNS; CDR2 reads SASEGT. This CDR3 is built from 14 residues. CDR3 nucleotides: TGTGCCTGCCAGGGTAGTGCTGGGGCCAACGTCCTGACTTTC. This gives the protein CACQGSAGANVLTF.

The gene calls are TRBV15 and TRBJ1-3, with TRBD1 identical over 7 bases. Germline V gene sequence: CDR1 LNHNV, CDR2 YYDKDF (reference sequence). The length of the CDR3 is 15 residues. V lost 3 bases and J lost 8; bases outside the gene matches: 10. In nucleotides, the CDR3 is TGTGCCACCAGCAGGGGACGGACAGGCGGGGACACCATATATTTT. This sequence encodes CATSRGRTGGDTIYF.

This clone was detected a few times. V gene TRBV29-1 combines with J gene TRBJ2-7, with a tentative D call TRBD1 (7 bases). Germline V gene lookup returns CDR1 SQVTM and CDR2 ANQGSEA. CDR3 length equals 15 residues. V lost 5 bases and J 0 bases, leaving 17 bases between the germline ends. CDR3 coding DNA: TGCAGCGTTAGGAGCGGACAGGAGGGCTCCTACGAGCAGTACTTC. Residues: CSVRSGQEGSYEQYF.

The chain is built from TRBV5-1 and TRBJ2-7, with 8 bases identical to TRBD1. CDR3 length: 14 amino acids. Germline V CDR1 and CDR2: SGHRS, YFSETQ. Unmatched junction bases numbered 5, after V lost 4 bases and J lost 2 bases. The CDR3 is CASSPEQGAYEQYF. CDR3 DNA: TGCGCCAGCAGCCCCGAACAGGGGGCCTACGAGCAGTACTTC.

The gene calls are TRBV27 and TRBJ1-3; TRBD1 matches at 8 bases. This CDR3 has 14 amino acids. V lost 5 bases, J lost 2 bases, and 2 bases stayed unmatched. The germline gives CDR1 MNHEY, CDR2 SMNVEV (reference sequence). CDR3 in amino acids: CASSDRGPGNTIYF. Written as DNA, the CDR3 is TGTGCCAGCAGTGACAGGGGTCCTGGAAACACCATATATTTT.

The chain uses TRBV15 and TRBJ1-1, with D tentatively TRBD1 (6 bases). Looked up from germline, CDR1 is LNHNV and CDR2 is YYDKDF (reference sequence). The CDR3 length is 11 residues. V lost 6 bases and J lost 8, with 10 bases in between. The CDR3 DNA reads TGTGCCACCAGGATAACAGGGGAAGCTTTCTTT. As protein: CATRITGEAFF.

V gene TRBV5-4 combines with J gene TRBJ1-2; D not certain. Germline loops: CDR1 SGHNT, CDR2 YYREEE (reference sequence). V lost 2 bases to trimming and J lost 4 bases, with 3 bases between them. This CDR3 is 11 amino acids long. CDR3 residues: CASSFGYGYTF. Written as DNA, the CDR3 is TGTGCCAGCAGCTTCGGCTATGGCTACACCTTC.

The J gene is TRBJ2-7, the V gene TRBV20-1; perhaps TRBD1 as D (5 bases). The CDR3 is made up of 11 amino acids. Trimming removed 5 bases from V and 7 bases from J, with 12 bases in between. Germline values: CDR1 DFQATT, CDR2 SNEGSKA (reference sequence). The CDR3 DNA follows: TGCAGTGCTCAAGACAGTTTTGAGCAGTACTTC. Protein product: CSAQDSFEQYF.

The chain joins TRBV7-2 to TRBJ2-2, with 10 nucleotides matching TRBD1. The CDR3 spans 16 residues. Germline CDR1 is SGHTA and CDR2 is FQGNSA. Trimming at V came to 5 bases and at J to 1 base, leaving 4 bases not matched to a gene. The DNA for the CDR3 is TGTGCCAGCAGCGCCAGGGACAGGGGGAACACCGGGGAGCTGTTTTTT. Translating gives CASSARDRGNTGELFF.

This clone came up a few times. V and J are TRBV5-1 and TRBJ1-4; D is undetermined. V lost 1 base to trimming and J lost 3 bases, with 7 bases between them. Per germline, CDR1 SGHRS and CDR2 YFSETQ. This CDR3 is 14 amino acids long. CDR3 DNA sequence: TGCGCCAGCAGCTTGAACAGACCTAATGAAAAACTGTTTTTT. Translating gives CASSLNRPNEKLFF.

The sample holds one count of this clone. The V call is TRBV21-1, the J call TRBJ2-3; the table's D gene call, TRBD2, was not cross checked with the DNA. TRBV21-1 is a documented pseudogene. The CDR3 contains 14 residues. The CDR3 sequence: CASPFRRGRSTQYF. The CDR3 DNA follows: TGTGCCAGCCCCTTTAGGCGGGGACGTTCTACGCAGTATTTT.

The genes are TRBV18 and TRBJ2-1; TRBD1 matches 11 bases. The CDR3 has 15 amino acids. From germline, CDR1 is KGHSH and CDR2 LQKENI. V lost 6 bases to trimming and J lost 6 bases; unmatched junction nucleotides: 7. Here the CDR3 DNA reads TGTGCCAGCTCGGGACAGGGGGACTCGAGCAATGAGCAGTTCTTC. Encoded protein: CASSGQGDSSNEQFF.

The chain carries TRBV4-2 and TRBJ2-5, with D perhaps TRBD1 (6 bases). Germline CDR1 LGHNA, CDR2 YNFKEQ. This CDR3 is 15 amino acids long. The V end was cut by 4 bases, the J end by 2 bases, with 14 bases between. CDR3 nucleotides: TGTGCCAGCAGCCTCCGCACAGGGCGGCAAGAGACCCAGTACTTC. Encoded protein: CASSLRTGRQETQYF.

V is TRBV29-1 and J is TRBJ1-1, with 7 nucleotides matching TRBD1. The CDR3 length is 13 residues. CDR1 SQVTM and CDR2 ANQGSEA come from the germline V gene. J gave up 3 bases and V 8 bases, and 9 bases lay outside the gene matches. DNA for the CDR3: TGCAGCTTGACAGGGACGGTGGACACTGAAGCTTTCTTT. It specifies CSLTGTVDTEAFF.

V gene TRBV2 combines with J gene TRBJ1-2; 9 bases map to TRBD1. CDR1 is SNHLY and CDR2 is FYNNEI in the germline V gene. The CDR3 totals 16 residues. Unmatched junction bases numbered 16, after V lost 6 bases and J lost 8 bases. CDR3 loop: CASRGGTGMSSVGYTF. CDR3 sequence (DNA): TGTGCCAGCAGGGGCGGGACAGGGATGTCTTCTGTCGGCTACACCTTC.

This clone has a single count. CDR3 DNA sequence: TGTGCCAGTAGTACTTCCGGGACACCTAATCAGCCCCAGCATTTT. Amino acid sequence: CASSTSGTPNQPQHF. This chain connects TRBV19 to TRBJ1-5; the D gene is possibly TRBD1 (6 bases). CDR3 size: 15 residues. V was cut by 4 bases and J by 4 bases, with 14 bases left in between. Germline V lookup: CDR1 LNHDA, CDR2 SQIVND (reference sequence).

The chain combines TRBV9 with TRBJ2-1; TRBD2 matches at 8 bases. Germline V lookup: CDR1 SGDLS, CDR2 YYNGEE. This CDR3 has 15 amino acids. Trimming took 5 bases from V and 4 from J; bases not matched to a gene: 8. DNA of the CDR3: TGTGCCAGCAGAAATACGGGGGGGCCATACAATGAGCAGTTCTTC. Protein sequence: CASRNTGGPYNEQFF.